Each of the 29 T cell receptor beta chains below was sequenced from the same sample in a study of shared T cell receptors in the human thymus. Libraries were prepared by immunoSEQ multiplex PCR; TCRdb keeps only in-frame clonotypes and omits some of them. The data hold around 67,000 clones, with 90% to 95% observed a single time. What was sequenced was thymocytes. The origin of the receptors is a human donor.

The J gene is TRBJ2-2, the V gene TRBV12-5, with 12 bases identical to TRBD2. CDR1 LGHNT and CDR2 FRNRAP come from the germline V gene. Losses at the gene ends were 3 bases for V and 3 bases for J; bases not matched to a gene: 8. CDR3 length equals 18 residues. CDR3: CASGLPHRLAGDTGELFF. Written as DNA, the CDR3 is TGTGCTAGTGGTTTACCCCACCGACTAGCGGGGGACACCGGGGAGCTGTTTTTT.

The V gene is TRBV11-2, the J gene TRBJ1-1; 7 bases fit TRBD1. From germline, CDR1 is SGHAT and CDR2 FQNNGV. Trimming cost V 1 base and J 4 bases; bases outside gene matches: 12. This CDR3 has 17 amino acids. The CDR3 is CASSLGGQQGLGTEAFF. As DNA, the CDR3 is TGTGCCAGCAGCTTAGGAGGCCAACAGGGGTTAGGCACTGAAGCTTTCTTT.

This clone occurred a few times. The chain carries TRBV6-1 and TRBJ1-5; no definite D call. There are 12 residues in the CDR3. V lost 4 bases to trimming and J lost 4 bases, with 5 bases between them. The germline gives CDR1 MNHNS, CDR2 SASEGT. The CDR3, as DNA: TGTGCCAGCAGTGGATATAATCAGCCCCAGCATTTT. It translates to CASSGYNQPQHF.

This rearrangement joins TRBV6-4 to TRBJ1-2; no definite D call. The CDR3 runs 16 residues. V dropped 7 bases and J dropped 7 bases, with 25 bases sitting between them. Germline-derived CDR1 and CDR2 are MRHNA and SNTAGT. The CDR3 DNA sequence: TGTGCCAGCACTAGAGCCCCGTCCTTGGGATTTTTTGGCTACACCTTC. Its translation: CASTRAPSLGFFGYTF.

The chain recombines TRBV28 with TRBJ1-6; weak D call: TRBD1 (6 bases). Germline CDR1 and CDR2: MDHEN and SYDVKM. This CDR3 region has 15 residues. Trimming cost V 6 bases and J 7 bases, with 16 bases left between them. The CDR3 is CASRIRGDQNSPLHF. CDR3 bases: TGTGCCAGCAGAATAAGGGGGGATCAAAATTCACCCCTCCACTTT.

The chain joins TRBV28 to TRBJ1-2; the D is unclear. CDR3 length: 12 residues. Germline CDR1 reads MDHEN; CDR2 reads SYDVKM. Trimming stripped 3 bases from V and 6 bases from J, with 8 bases between. CDR3 region: CASSLGGNGYTF. CDR3 DNA sequence: TGTGCCAGCAGTTTGGGAGGGAATGGCTACACCTTC.

The J gene is TRBJ1-1, the V gene TRBV27; D is uncertain. Trimming took 5 bases from V and 0 from J, leaving 19 bases between them. The germline CDR1 and CDR2 sequences are MNHEY and SMNVEV (reference sequence). The CDR3 runs to 17 residues. This CDR3 is CASSTLREARMNTEAFF. Written as DNA, the CDR3 is TGTGCCAGCAGTACCCTCCGAGAAGCCAGAATGAACACTGAAGCTTTCTTT.

V is TRBV5-6 and J is TRBJ2-2, with D perhaps TRBD2 (6 bases). This CDR3 contains 16 residues. Germline values: CDR1 SGHDT, CDR2 YYEEEE. Trimming removed 4 bases at V and 3 bases at J, with 16 bases between. CDR3 protein: CASSPLGGGDTGELFF. The CDR3 DNA is TGTGCCAGCAGCCCCCTGGGGGGTGGTGACACCGGGGAGCTGTTTTTT.

The chain carries TRBV25-1 and TRBJ2-3; D is ambiguous. V gave up 3 bases and J gave up 5 bases, with 6 bases separating them. The germline CDR1 and CDR2 sequences are MGHDK and SYGVNS. CDR3 size: 12 residues. In DNA form, the CDR3 reads TGTGCCAGCAGTGAGTCCGGAGATACGCAGTATTTT. Amino acids: CASSESGDTQYF.

The J gene is TRBJ2-2, the V gene TRBV19, with 11 bases that match TRBD2. Trimming cost V 10 bases and J 2 bases; bases outside gene matches: 9. CDR3 size: 16 residues. Germline V gene sequence: CDR1 LNHDA, CDR2 SQIVND (reference sequence). This CDR3 is CATETSGGPNTGELFF. CDR3 coding DNA: TGTGCCACCGAAACTAGCGGGGGTCCTAACACCGGGGAGCTGTTTTTT. The whole variable domain, filled in from reference TRBV19 and TRBJ2-2, reads DGGITQSPKYLFRKEGQNVTLSCEQNLNHDAMYWYRQDPGQGLRLIYYSQIVNDFQKGDIAEGYSVSREKKESFPLTVTSAQKNPTAFYLCATETSGGPNTGELFFGEGSRLTVL.

Turning to this clone: In the same sample, other DNA sequences code for this CDR3. The chain uses TRBV4-1 and TRBJ2-1; TRBD1 matches at 8 bases. The CDR3 has 19 residues. V gave up 3 bases and J gave up 0 bases; unmatched junction bases: 13. Germline CDR1 reads MGHRA; CDR2 reads YSYEKL. This chain's CDR3 is CASSHLGTGNEGSYNEQFF. As DNA, the CDR3 is TGCGCCAGCAGCCACCTCGGGACAGGAAACGAGGGCTCCTACAATGAGCAGTTCTTC.

The chain is built from TRBV9 and TRBJ1-1; D may be TRBD1 (6 bases). The germline V and J ends were trimmed by 3 bases and 6 bases, with 15 bases remaining between them. This CDR3 has 14 residues. Per the germline V gene, CDR1 is SGDLS and CDR2 is YYNGEE. Written as DNA, the CDR3 is TGTGCCAGCAGCGGGCGGGGCAGGGGCCCTGAAGCTTTCTTT. Residues: CASSGRGRGPEAFF.

This clone was seen a single time. The chain employs TRBV4-1 and TRBJ1-1; D gene ambiguous. Trimming cost V 5 bases and J 1 base, with 17 bases left between them. The CDR3 is 16 residues long. Germline lookup yields CDR1 MGHRA and CDR2 YSYEKL. CDR3 coding DNA: TGCGCCAGCAGCACTCTAACCGCACGGGAGAACACTGAAGCTTTCTTT. Translated: CASSTLTARENTEAFF.

The CDR3 bases are TGCAGCGTTGGTTTATGGGGAATGAACACTGAAGCTTTCTTT. This sequence encodes CSVGLWGMNTEAFF. The chain employs TRBV29-1 and TRBJ1-1; D is ambiguous. Trimming removed 4 bases from V and 0 bases from J, with 12 bases in between. The germline V gene has CDR1 SQVTM and CDR2 ANQGSEA. The CDR3 loop spans 14 amino acids. Full variable domain (rest looked up from reference TRBV29-1 and TRBJ1-1): SAVISQKPSRDICQRGTSLTIQCQVDSQVTMMFWYRQQPGQSLTLIATANQGSEATYESGFVIDKFPISRPNLTFSTLTVSNMSPEDSSIYLCSVGLWGMNTEAFFGQGTRLTVV.

This chain uses TRBV19 with TRBJ2-1; TRBD2 aligns across 12 bases. This CDR3 is 19 amino acids long. Germline CDR1 and CDR2: LNHDA and SQIVND (reference sequence). V shed 0 bases, J shed 2 bases, and the junction held 8 bases outside the gene matches. The CDR3 nucleotides read TGTGCCAGTAGTATAGATGGGGCTAGCGGGGGGGCCACCTACAATGAGCAGTTCTTC. This translates into CASSIDGASGGATYNEQFF.

The CDR3 here is CASSFPGELFF. The CDR3 DNA is TGTGCCAGCAGTTTCCCCGGGGAGCTGTTTTTT. V usage is TRBV13 and J usage is TRBJ2-2; D is uncertain. The CDR3 contains 11 residues. Germline lookup yields CDR1 PRHDT and CDR2 FYEKMQ (reference sequence). V was cut by 6 bases and J by 6 bases, with 5 bases left in between.

The chain employs TRBV10-3 and TRBJ1-2, with 9 bases matching TRBD1. V lost 4 bases to trimming and J lost 1 base; unmatched junction nucleotides: 4. The CDR3 totals 15 residues. Germline CDR1 reads ENHRY; CDR2 reads SYGVKD. DNA for the CDR3: TGTGCCATCAGTGGGTGGGACAGGGATAACTATGGCTACACCTTC. Translated: CAISGWDRDNYGYTF.

The chain couples TRBV30 to TRBJ2-1, with TRBD2 identical over 7 bases. J gave up 7 bases and V 7 bases, and 10 bases lay outside the gene matches. Germline V gives CDR1 GTSNPN, CDR2 SVGIG (reference sequence). CDR3 length: 13 residues. The CDR3 here is CAFWRGFVNEQFF. The CDR3 region has the DNA TGTGCCTTTTGGCGGGGGTTCGTGAATGAGCAGTTCTTC.

The genes are TRBV6-1 and TRBJ2-1; 9 bases line up with TRBD2. The CDR3 contains 14 residues. The V segment lost 7 bases and the J segment 5 bases; nucleotides outside the gene matches: 6. Germline loops: CDR1 MNHNS, CDR2 SASEGT. The CDR3 sequence is CASKIAGENNEQFF. The CDR3 region has the DNA TGTGCCAGCAAGATAGCGGGGGAGAACAATGAGCAGTTCTTC.

V usage is TRBV14 and J usage is TRBJ2-5, with 8 positions matching TRBD2. The V and J ends lost 0 bases and 1 base, in that order; junction bases with no gene match: 13. Germline V gene lookup returns CDR1 SGHDN and CDR2 FVKESK. The length of the CDR3 is 19 residues. The CDR3 sequence: CASSQDRKRGGGPQETQYF. The CDR3 DNA reads TGTGCCAGCAGCCAAGATCGGAAAAGGGGCGGGGGGCCCCAAGAGACCCAGTACTTC. Variable domain in full (rest from reference TRBV14 and TRBJ2-5): EAGVTQFPSHSVIEKGQTVTLRCDPISGHDNLYWYRRVMGKEIKFLLHFVKESKQDESGMPNNRFLAERTGGTYSTLKVQPAELEDSGVYFCASSQDRKRGGGPQETQYFGPGTRLLVL.

This sequence joins TRBV7-2 and TRBJ2-3; tentatively, D is TRBD1 (5 bases). The CDR3 loop spans 18 amino acids. Germline V CDR1 and CDR2: SGHTA, FQGNSA. V lost 1 base and J 3 bases, leaving 20 bases between the germline ends. CDR3 amino acids: CASSLDPARLTVTDTQYF. The DNA for the CDR3 is TGTGCCAGCAGCTTAGACCCCGCACGACTGACAGTGACAGATACGCAGTATTTT. Using reference TRBV7-2 and TRBJ2-3 for the parts outside the CDR3, the full variable domain is GAGVSQSPSNKVTEKGKDVELRCDPISGHTALYWYRQSLGQGLEFLIYFQGNSAPDKSGLPSDRFSAERTGGSVSTLTIQRTQQEDSAVYLCASSLDPARLTVTDTQYFGPGTRLTVL.

This chain joins TRBV15 and TRBJ2-7, with a possible D match to TRBD1 (6 bases). The length of the CDR3 is 15 residues. Germline lookup yields CDR1 LNHNV and CDR2 YYDKDF (reference sequence). The V and J ends lost 4 bases and 5 bases respectively, with 18 bases between them. CDR3: CATSTNQYRAHEQYF. The CDR3 DNA is TGTGCCACCAGCACCAACCAGTACAGGGCCCACGAGCAGTACTTC. Filled out from reference TRBV15 and TRBJ2-7, the complete variable domain reads DAMVIQNPRYQVTQFGKPVTLSCSQTLNHNVMYWYQQKSSQAPKLLFHYYDKDFNNEADTPDNFQSRRPNTSFCFLDIRSPGLGDTAMYLCATSTNQYRAHEQYFGPGTRLTVT.

V gene TRBV5-6 combines with J gene TRBJ1-6; 8 bases match TRBD1. Trimming cost V 4 bases and J 13 bases; bases outside gene matches: 7. This CDR3 is 13 amino acids long. Germline assignment: CDR1 SGHDT and CDR2 YYEEEE. CDR3 DNA: TGTGCCAGCAGCCCGAACAGGGGGGCTCCCCTCCACTTT. Encoded protein: CASSPNRGAPLHF.

The chain carries TRBV27 and TRBJ2-5; 7 bases fit TRBD1. The J segment lost 3 bases and the V segment lost 6 bases, leaving 19 bases of the junction unmatched. CDR1 and CDR2 from the germline V gene are MNHEY and SMNVEV (reference sequence). This CDR3 contains 18 residues. CDR3 bases: TGTGCCAGCAGCCCCTCCCCCCGGGCAGGGGGTTCGAAAGAGACCCAGTACTTC. Protein product: CASSPSPRAGGSKETQYF.

The chain links TRBV7-2 to TRBJ1-2; no reliable D call. The CDR3 spans 12 residues. V was pared by 5 bases and J by 5 bases, with 9 bases between. Germline CDR1 reads SGHTA; CDR2 reads FQGNSA. CDR3 DNA sequence: TGTGCCAGCAGCGCCGACACATATGGCTACACCTTC. Amino acid sequence: CASSADTYGYTF.

The chain has TRBV25-1 and TRBJ2-1; D may be TRBD1 (6 bases). The CDR3 runs 14 residues. Deletions cut 6 bases from V and 0 bases from J, with 9 bases between. The germline V gene has CDR1 MGHDK and CDR2 SYGVNS. The CDR3 reads CASRTGSSYNEQFF. CDR3 DNA sequence: TGTGCCAGCAGAACAGGGAGCTCCTACAATGAGCAGTTCTTC.

The chain links TRBV6-4 to TRBJ2-1; 8 positions match TRBD1. The junction had 3 bases not matched to a gene; V was cut back by 2 bases and J by 3 bases. This CDR3 region has 15 residues. Germline lookup yields CDR1 MRHNA and CDR2 SNTAGT. CDR3 loop: CASSDQGQDYNEQFF. As DNA, the CDR3 is TGTGCCAGCAGTGACCAGGGACAGGACTACAATGAGCAGTTCTTC.

This chain uses TRBV28 with TRBJ2-5, with 8 bases lining up with TRBD1. The J call may not be correct, given that the DNA end is closer to TRBJ2-7. There are 15 residues in the CDR3. The V gene's germline CDR1 is MDHEN and CDR2 SYDVKM. Written as DNA, the CDR3 is TGTGCCAGCAGTTTAAGGGGACAGGAATCCTACGAGCAGTACTTC. Translation gives CASSLRGQESYEQYF.

The rearrangement links TRBV14 to TRBJ2-2; a possible D gene is TRBD1 (6 bases). V was shortened by 5 bases and J by 2 bases, with 30 bases between the two germline ends. Per germline, CDR1 SGHDN and CDR2 FVKESK. There are 21 residues in the CDR3. This chain's CDR3 is CASSFYRAALPVSPNTGELFF. The CDR3 DNA follows: TGTGCCAGCAGCTTTTACAGGGCGGCCCTTCCAGTTTCTCCAAACACCGGGGAGCTGTTTTTT.